Sequencing of this TCR beta chain was carried out in a study of blood T cell repertoires in COVID-19. Across the whole study: The United States, Italy and Spain were the sources of the acute and convalescent COVID-19 samples. T cells, B-cell-depleted T cells, or PBMCs provided the cDNA or gDNA that served as material.

Germline V gives CDR1 SGHRS, CDR2 YFSETQ. Trimming removed 3 bases at V and 5 bases at J, with 12 bases between. The CDR3 extends over 13 amino acids. Original processing notes: Estimation of nucleated cell counts was performed using reference gene primer amplification. TCRdb keeps only in-frame clones here, not all; method: immunoSEQ multiplex PCR. Clonal size and the V and J genes are those of that table, whereas D and trimming came from the DNA. The sample has 300,000 to 400,000 clones, 80% to 90% seen once; the top ten hold 1%. Sequenced: peripheral blood. This sequence joins TRBV5-1 and TRBJ2-7; D is unresolved. This receptor was obtained from a man between 45 and 60 years old with active or convalescent COVID-19. Written as DNA, the CDR3 is TGCGCCAGCAGCTACCGGGTTTCGGACGAGCAGTACTTC. It codes for CASSYRVSDEQYF.